This is a list of T cell receptor beta chains from one sample in a study of T cell repertoires in cytomegalovirus infection. Each CDR3 protein is one row after TCRdb ran MiXCR on the reads. Of some 700,000 distinct CDR3 sequences in the sample, under 40% were seen once. The sequencing input was PBMCs. The receptors stem from a human donor in good health (CMV status not recorded). Some clones in this sample may be carry-over from other donors' samples. Each CDR3 is given with its conserved first and last residue. The order of the fields is D gene, V gene, J gene, clone size, CDR3 protein, CDR3 DNA. A D gene is named only where the DNA matches it firmly. Clone size, where shown, is once, few, many, or a class for clones that have expanded.

d_gene: TRBD2; v_gene: TRBV28; j_gene: TRBJ2-3; abundance: few; CDR3aa: CDSSTGTSRWGDTQYF; CDR3nt: TGTGACAGCAGTACAGGGACTAGCCGCTGGGGGGATACGCAGTATTTT
d_gene: TRBD2; v_gene: TRBV19; j_gene: TRBJ2-1; abundance: NA; CDR3aa: CASTLAGAYNEQFF; CDR3nt: TGTGCCAGTACACTAGCGGGGGCCTACAATGAGCAGTTCTTC
d_gene: NA; v_gene: TRBV6-1; j_gene: TRBJ2-7; abundance: NA; CDR3aa: CASSEGVDSPYEQYF; CDR3nt: TGTGCCAGCAGTGAAGGAGTAGACAGTCCCTACGAGCAGTACTTC
d_gene: TRBD1; v_gene: TRBV28; j_gene: TRBJ1-1; abundance: NA; CDR3aa: CASRSTGANTEAFF; CDR3nt: TGTGCCAGCAGATCGACAGGGGCGAACACTGAAGCTTTCTTT
d_gene: NA; v_gene: TRBV6-1; j_gene: TRBJ1-6; abundance: many; CDR3aa: CASNEEGNSPLHF; CDR3nt: TGTGCCAGCAACGAGGAGGGGAATTCACCCCTCCACTTT
d_gene: NA; v_gene: TRBV12-3/TRBV12-4; j_gene: TRBJ2-7; abundance: NA; CDR3aa: CASSLNVGGEQYF; CDR3nt: TGTGCCAGCAGTTTGAATGTAGGGGGGGAGCAGTACTTC
d_gene: NA; v_gene: TRBV28; j_gene: TRBJ2-1; abundance: NA; CDR3aa: CASSWTDTYNEQFF; CDR3nt: TGTGCCAGCAGTTGGACTGATACCTACAATGAGCAGTTCTTC
d_gene: NA; v_gene: TRBV11-2; j_gene: TRBJ1-1; abundance: NA; CDR3aa: CASSLRDLGAAFF; CDR3nt: TGTGCCAGCAGCTTAAGAGATCTTGGGGCGGCTTTCTTT
d_gene: NA; v_gene: TRBV6-2/TRBV6-3; j_gene: TRBJ2-1; abundance: NA; CDR3aa: CASSYASYNEQFF; CDR3nt: TGTGCCAGCAGTTACGCCAGTTACAATGAGCAGTTCTTC
d_gene: TRBD1; v_gene: TRBV24-1; j_gene: TRBJ2-1; abundance: few; CDR3aa: CATSSAGTVYNEQFF; CDR3nt: TGTGCCACCAGTTCCGCCGGGACAGTCTACAATGAGCAGTTCTTC
d_gene: TRBD2; v_gene: TRBV28; j_gene: TRBJ2-5; abundance: few; CDR3aa: CASESLAGGRETQYF; CDR3nt: TGTGCCAGCGAATCTCTAGCGGGAGGGCGGGAGACCCAGTACTTC
d_gene: NA; v_gene: TRBV7-2; j_gene: TRBJ2-6; abundance: few; CDR3aa: CASSPNWSGGANVLTF; CDR3nt: TGTGCCAGCAGCCCTAACTGGTCAGGCGGGGCCAACGTCCTGACTTTC
d_gene: TRBD2; v_gene: TRBV19; j_gene: TRBJ2-5; abundance: NA; CDR3aa: CASTTTSGKGETQYF; CDR3nt: TGTGCCAGTACGACGACTAGCGGGAAGGGAGAGACCCAGTACTTC
d_gene: NA; v_gene: TRBV5-1; j_gene: TRBJ2-1; abundance: NA; CDR3aa: CASSQDSSEQFF; CDR3nt: TGCGCCAGCAGCCAAGATAGCAGTGAGCAGTTCTTC
d_gene: NA; v_gene: TRBV20-1; j_gene: TRBJ1-2; abundance: few; CDR3aa: CSARETSRTSTGSNYGYTF; CDR3nt: TGCAGTGCTAGAGAGACCTCGAGGACCTCGACAGGATCGAACTATGGCTACACCTTC
d_gene: NA; v_gene: TRBV7-6; j_gene: TRBJ1-4; abundance: NA; CDR3aa: CASSQVGRRDEKLFF; CDR3nt: TGTGCCAGCAGCCAAGTGGGACGCCGAGATGAAAAACTGTTTTTT
d_gene: NA; v_gene: TRBV6-5; j_gene: TRBJ2-5; abundance: few; CDR3aa: CASSRDGNKETQYF; CDR3nt: TGTGCCAGCAGCCGCGACGGGAATAAAGAGACCCAGTACTTC
d_gene: TRBD1; v_gene: TRBV7-2; j_gene: TRBJ1-2; abundance: few; CDR3aa: CASSRGQAYGYTF; CDR3nt: TGTGCCAGCAGCCGGGGACAGGCGTATGGCTACACCTTC
d_gene: NA; v_gene: TRBV28; j_gene: TRBJ1-1; abundance: few; CDR3aa: CASSLRGRRGAAFF; CDR3nt: TGTGCCAGCAGCCTGCGGGGGCGCCGAGGTGCGGCTTTCTTT
d_gene: NA; v_gene: TRBV28; j_gene: TRBJ2-7; abundance: many; CDR3aa: CASSVDFSNGFINEQYF; CDR3nt: TGTGCCAGCAGTGTGGATTTTTCTAACGGGTTCATTAACGAGCAGTACTTC
d_gene: TRBD1; v_gene: TRBV7-2; j_gene: TRBJ2-1; abundance: many; CDR3aa: CASSSPRGLRAYNEQFF; CDR3nt: TGTGCCAGCAGCAGTCCCAGGGGGCTGCGCGCCTACAATGAGCAGTTCTTC
d_gene: NA; v_gene: TRBV2; j_gene: TRBJ2-2; abundance: NA; CDR3aa: CASSGRLDIDGELFF; CDR3nt: TGTGCCAGCAGTGGGCGACTAGATATAGACGGGGAGCTGTTTTTT
d_gene: NA; v_gene: TRBV24-1; j_gene: TRBJ2-1; abundance: many; CDR3aa: CATSAAGRGHEQFF; CDR3nt: TGTGCCACCAGTGCCGCAGGGCGTGGGCATGAGCAGTTCTTC
d_gene: TRBD1; v_gene: TRBV6-6; j_gene: TRBJ1-1; abundance: NA; CDR3aa: CASSSTGGSRSEAFF; CDR3nt: TGTGCCAGCAGTTCGACAGGGGGCAGTCGGAGTGAAGCTTTCTTT